This T cell receptor (beta chain) was sequenced in a study of OX40 agonist ivuxolimab in advanced cancers. Study-wide results and caveats: In the 0.1-3.0 mg/kg groups, partial responders showed among the lowest expansion.

Using immunoSEQ multiplex PCR, the repertoire was profiled, and TCRdb retains in-frame clones only, with some absent. The sample comprises approximately 82,000 clones, approximately 89% of which are singletons, and 2% to 2.5% rests with the top ten. Patients who had autoimmune disease history or got systemic immunosuppression were left out. V gave up 0 bases and J gave up 13 bases; unmatched junction bases: 13. Germline V gives CDR1 LNHNV, CDR2 YYDKDF (reference sequence). The CDR3 covers 16 residues. Worth noting for this clone: Antigen specificity is unknown.

The sample was CD4+ or CD8+ T cells sorted from blood, taken in a trial of the OX40 agonist ivuxolimab. V gene TRBV15 combines with J gene TRBJ2-2; TRBD1 matches 8 bases. The source of this sequence is an adult with an advanced solid tumor such as melanoma, head and neck, liver or kidney cancer. CDR3 residues: CATSRDLQDRARGLFF. The DNA of the CDR3 is TGTGCCACCAGCAGAGATCTTCAGGACAGGGCGCGGGGGCTGTTTTTT.